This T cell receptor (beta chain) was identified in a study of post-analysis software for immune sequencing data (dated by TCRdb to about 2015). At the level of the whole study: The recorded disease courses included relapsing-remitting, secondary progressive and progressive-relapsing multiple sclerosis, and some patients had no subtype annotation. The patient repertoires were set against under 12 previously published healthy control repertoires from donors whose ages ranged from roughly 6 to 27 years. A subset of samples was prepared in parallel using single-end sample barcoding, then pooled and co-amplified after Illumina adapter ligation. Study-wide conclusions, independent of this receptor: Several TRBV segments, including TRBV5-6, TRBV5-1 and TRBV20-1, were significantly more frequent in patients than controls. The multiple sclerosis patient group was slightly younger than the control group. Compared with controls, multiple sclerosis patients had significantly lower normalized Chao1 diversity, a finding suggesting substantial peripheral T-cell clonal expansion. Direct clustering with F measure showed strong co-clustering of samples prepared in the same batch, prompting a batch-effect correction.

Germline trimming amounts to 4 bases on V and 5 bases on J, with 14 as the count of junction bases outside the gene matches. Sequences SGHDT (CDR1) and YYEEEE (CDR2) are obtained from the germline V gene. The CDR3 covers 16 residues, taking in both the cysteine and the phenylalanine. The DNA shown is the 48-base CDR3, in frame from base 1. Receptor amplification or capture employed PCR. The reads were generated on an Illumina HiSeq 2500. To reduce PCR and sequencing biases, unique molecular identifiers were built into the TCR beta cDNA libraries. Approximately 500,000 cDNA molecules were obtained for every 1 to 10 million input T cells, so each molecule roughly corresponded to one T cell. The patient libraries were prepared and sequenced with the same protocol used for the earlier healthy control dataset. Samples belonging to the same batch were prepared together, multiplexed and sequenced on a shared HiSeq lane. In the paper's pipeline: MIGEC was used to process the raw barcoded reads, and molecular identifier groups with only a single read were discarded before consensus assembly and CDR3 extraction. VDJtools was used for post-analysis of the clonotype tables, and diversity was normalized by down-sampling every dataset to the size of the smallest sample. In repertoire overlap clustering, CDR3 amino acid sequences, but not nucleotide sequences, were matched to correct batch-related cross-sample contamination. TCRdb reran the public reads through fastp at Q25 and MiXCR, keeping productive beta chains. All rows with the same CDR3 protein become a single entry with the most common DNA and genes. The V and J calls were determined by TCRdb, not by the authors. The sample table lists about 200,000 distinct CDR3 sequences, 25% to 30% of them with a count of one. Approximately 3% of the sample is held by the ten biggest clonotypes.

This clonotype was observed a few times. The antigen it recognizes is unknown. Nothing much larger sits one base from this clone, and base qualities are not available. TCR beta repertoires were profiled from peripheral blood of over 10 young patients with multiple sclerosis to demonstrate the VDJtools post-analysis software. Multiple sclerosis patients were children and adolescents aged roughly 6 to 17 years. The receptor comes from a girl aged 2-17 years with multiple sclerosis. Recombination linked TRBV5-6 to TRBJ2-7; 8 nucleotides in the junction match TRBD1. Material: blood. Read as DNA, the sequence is TGTGCCAGCAGCCCTGCCCGACGACAGGGGTTCAACGAGCAGTACTTC. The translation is CASSPARRQGFNEQYF.